This T cell receptor (beta chain) is drawn from a study of identical twins. Regarding the study as a whole: Its conclusions, products of cross-sectional statistical analysis, did not come from following the same donors.

This CDR3 region has 18 residues. V lost 2 bases to trimming and J lost 2 bases, with 16 bases between them. The germline V gene encodes CDR1 LGHNA and CDR2 YSLEER. In the case of this clonotype: The antigen is not known.

In TCRdb, the 5' RACE reads were re-called with MiXCR into one record per CDR3 protein. The repertoire holds under 250,000 distinct CDR3 sequences, with roughly 7.5% as singletons. These data were likewise used in another study, on yellow fever vaccine responses in identical twins. As reported in that work: Twins' vaccine T cell response reportedly gave the appearance of partial convergence and partial personalization.

The sequenced sample was memory (CD45RO+) T cells sorted from blood. The receptor comes from a woman between 18 and 30 years old in good health. The J gene is TRBJ2-6, the V gene TRBV4-3, with D possibly matching TRBD2 (6 bases). The CDR3 spells CASSQSFGGNPGANVLTF. DNA for the CDR3: TGCGCCAGCAGCCAATCGTTCGGCGGGAACCCTGGGGCCAACGTCCTGACTTTC.